This entry describes one T cell receptor (beta chain). This clonotype was counted a single time. What this receptor recognizes is not known. Per-base quality was not reported, and no clone a single base away is much larger than it. A single read constitutes weak evidence. Looking up the germline V gene yields CDR1 KGHSH and CDR2 LQKENI. Germline trimming: 3 bases from V, 3 bases from J; junction bases outside gene matches: 4. Spanning cysteine to phenylalanine, the CDR3 consists of 14 amino acids. Of all the DNA, just the CDR3 is kept, 42 bases in frame from base 1. This entry comes from a study of blood T cells in healthy people across ages (dated by TCRdb to 2015 to 2017). Describing the broader study: In model experiments, template switching captured roughly one uniquely barcoded TCR beta cDNA molecule for every two T cells. Age-related changes in TCR beta repertoire diversity were measured in the study by deep sequencing normalized with unique cDNA molecular identifiers. The donors were divided into four age groups: young (average around 15 years), middle-aged (about 41), aged (approximately 59) and long-lived (about 90). To avoid experimental bias, donors of different ages were randomly spread across the sequencing lanes. Using the same blood draw, the study looked at two additional independent replicas of 1 million unique cDNA reads for two donors, one aged 18 to 29 and the other aged 80 or older.

The donors were some 36 Caucasian individuals from Russia, aged roughly 6 to 90 years, who were systemically healthy. Around 10 milliliters of peripheral blood were collected from each donor into EDTA-treated Vacutainer tubes. Ficoll-Paque density-gradient centrifugation was used to isolate PBMCs, with at least 7 million per sample. Total RNA, at least 5 micrograms per sample, was extracted from PBMCs with Trizol reagent. For every donor, flow cytometry on a PBMC aliquot measured the percentage of naive CD45RAhigh/CD27high T cells. Library method: 5' RACE. The sequencing machine was an Illumina HiSeq 2500. The second PCR ran for about 6 to 11 cycles and used a J-beta primer mix along with a sample-barcoded 5' primer. A template-switch 5' adaptor carrying 12 random nucleotides introduced a unique molecular identifier onto each TCR beta cDNA molecule. At least 2.5 million CDR3-containing paired-end reads were obtained from each sample. The Mint cDNA synthesis kit, primed by a TRBC-specific oligonucleotide, was used to synthesize first-strand cDNA from all RNA. After uracil-DNA glycosylase treatment, a first 18-cycle PCR used universal primers M1SS and BC2_uni_R on all cDNA. The authors' pipeline ran thus. Each sample was normalized by randomly selecting 1 million high-quality reads, each carrying a distinct molecular identifier. Reads with shared molecular identifiers were discarded instead of being binned into consensus sequences. MiTCR, set to a Q25 quality threshold and the strictest error-elimination algorithm, was used for CDR3 identification, clonotype clustering and error correction. A nonparametric unseen species model with Euler transformation was used to estimate lower-bound total TCR beta diversity. The public reads were reprocessed in TCRdb via fastp at Q25 and MiXCR, keeping in-frame beta chains. One record per CDR3 amino acid sequence lists the most common genes and DNA. The V and J calls follow TCRdb's processing rather than the paper's. Recorded for this sample are about 620,000 distinct CDR3 sequences; 52% of them occurred a single time. About 13% of the sample goes to the ten largest clones.

Overall study outcomes, separate from this receptor: Estimates of total diversity from one million sequenced T cells were regarded as lower bounds and underestimates. Compared with the aged group, more naive CD4+ T cells, fewer expanded clones and increased TCR diversity were shown by the long-lived group, suggesting age selection. Because the CMV infection status of the donors was unknown, age-related changes in expanded clonotypes may potentially have been confounded. Observed TCR beta diversity per million T cells fell roughly linearly with age, and a significant reduction was already apparent by age about 38. Observed TCR beta diversity correlated strongly with the percentage of naive T cells measured by flow cytometry. Because profiling used bulk unsorted PBMCs, naive and antigen-experienced compartments could not be compared conclusively.

Sequenced input: blood. The chain is encoded by TRBV18 joined to TRBJ2-7, with 8 bases in between that match TRBD2. This TCR was sampled from a woman aged 80 or over in good health. The CDR3 has the sequence CASSPRGLGYEQYF. The DNA reads as follows: TGTGCCAGCTCACCTCGGGGACTAGGCTACGAGCAGTACTTC.